This is a list of T cell receptor beta chains from one sample in a study of cytotoxic CD8 clonotypes in ibrutinib-treated CLL. Profiled with immunoSEQ multiplex PCR; TCRdb holds only in-frame clones, not every one. The table has around 330,000 clones, roughly 71% seen once; the top ten hold around 6.6%. The sample was PBMCs, taken after 36 months of ibrutinib treatment. The receptors stem from a human donor with chronic lymphocytic leukemia. CDR3s include the opening cysteine and the closing phenylalanine or tryptophan. A D gene is named only where the DNA matches it firmly. Size values are once, few and many counts, or a class for expanded clones, and some rows have none.

V gene: TRBV7-8
clone size: NA
D gene: TRBD1
J gene: TRBJ1-1
CDR3 protein: CASSPIDRGNTEAFF
CDR3 DNA: TGTGCCAGCAGCCCAATTGACAGGGGGAACACTGAAGCTTTCTTT

V gene: TRBV5-1
clone size: few
D gene: NA
J gene: TRBJ2-3
CDR3 protein: CASSPGQGGLDTQYF
CDR3 DNA: TGCGCCAGCAGCCCTGGACAAGGGGGATTGGATACGCAGTATTTT

V gene: TRBV5-1
clone size: NA
D gene: NA
J gene: TRBJ1-3
CDR3 protein: CASSLALATGNTIYF
CDR3 DNA: TGCGCCAGCAGCTTGGCTTTGGCAACTGGAAACACCATATATTTT

V gene: TRBV4-1
clone size: NA
D gene: TRBD2
J gene: TRBJ2-5
CDR3 protein: CASSRISGGLGETQYF
CDR3 DNA: TGCGCCAGCAGCCGCATTAGCGGGGGGCTCGGAGAGACCCAGTACTTC

V gene: TRBV5-1
clone size: NA
D gene: NA
J gene: TRBJ1-6
CDR3 protein: CASSLGQPSSYNSPLHF
CDR3 DNA: TGCGCCAGCAGCTTGGGACAGCCGAGCTCCTATAATTCACCCCTCCACTTT

V gene: TRBV7-3
clone size: NA
D gene: TRBD1
J gene: TRBJ1-2
CDR3 protein: CASSRGPDGYTF
CDR3 DNA: TGTGCCAGCAGCAGGGGGCCCGATGGCTACACCTTC

V gene: TRBV4-3
clone size: NA
D gene: NA
J gene: TRBJ2-1
CDR3 protein: CASSQDSFTYNEQFF
CDR3 DNA: TGCGCCAGCAGCCAAGACAGTTTCACCTACAATGAGCAGTTCTTC

V gene: TRBV29-1
clone size: NA
D gene: NA
J gene: TRBJ2-1
CDR3 protein: CSVVSFNEQFF
CDR3 DNA: TGCAGCGTTGTTAGTTTCAATGAGCAGTTCTTC

V gene: TRBV6-5
clone size: NA
D gene: NA
J gene: TRBJ2-1
CDR3 protein: CASSLTPRALYNEQFF
CDR3 DNA: TGTGCCAGCAGTTTGACCCCCAGGGCTCTTTACAATGAGCAGTTCTTC

V gene: TRBV29-1
clone size: NA
D gene: TRBD2
J gene: TRBJ2-1
CDR3 protein: CSVVGIRGRAIYNEQFF
CDR3 DNA: TGCAGCGTTGTGGGGATACGGGGGAGGGCCATTTACAATGAGCAGTTCTTC

V gene: TRBV2
clone size: NA
D gene: NA
J gene: TRBJ1-3
CDR3 protein: CASKGDAGNTIYF
CDR3 DNA: TGTGCCAGCAAGGGGGATGCTGGAAACACCATATATTTT

V gene: TRBV5-1
clone size: NA
D gene: TRBD2
J gene: TRBJ2-3
CDR3 protein: CASTIAGYTADTQYF
CDR3 DNA: TGCGCCAGCACAATAGCGGGGTACACCGCGGATACGCAGTATTTT

V gene: TRBV18
clone size: NA
D gene: TRBD2
J gene: TRBJ2-5
CDR3 protein: CASSPTSGGNRETQYF
CDR3 DNA: TGTGCCAGCTCACCGACTAGCGGGGGGAACCGAGAGACCCAGTACTTC

V gene: TRBV1
clone size: NA
D gene: NA
J gene: TRBJ2-7
CDR3 protein: CTSKTPPLAGSYEQYF
CDR3 DNA: TGCACCAGCAAAACCCCCCCGCTAGCGGGGAGCTACGAGCAGTACTTC

V gene: TRBV6-5
clone size: NA
D gene: NA
J gene: TRBJ1-1
CDR3 protein: CASRGMGRNTEAFF
CDR3 DNA: TGTGCCAGCAGGGGTATGGGACGGAACACTGAAGCTTTCTTT

V gene: TRBV27
clone size: NA
D gene: NA
J gene: TRBJ1-5
CDR3 protein: CASSLRGINQHF
CDR3 DNA: TGTGCCAGCAGTCTAAGGGGGATTAATCAGCATTTT

V gene: TRBV6-5
clone size: NA
D gene: NA
J gene: TRBJ2-7
CDR3 protein: CASSYGVLYEQYF
CDR3 DNA: TGTGCCAGCAGTTATGGGGTCTTATACGAGCAGTACTTC

V gene: TRBV9
clone size: NA
D gene: TRBD1
J gene: TRBJ1-4
CDR3 protein: CASSATGTGSEKLFF
CDR3 DNA: TGTGCCAGCAGCGCCACCGGGACAGGGTCTGAAAAACTGTTTTTT

V gene: TRBV29-1
clone size: NA
D gene: TRBD1
J gene: TRBJ2-3
CDR3 protein: CSAWTGGTDTQYF
CDR3 DNA: TGCAGCGCTTGGACAGGGGGCACAGATACGCAGTATTTT

V gene: TRBV18
clone size: NA
D gene: NA
J gene: TRBJ2-7
CDR3 protein: CASSPPGLDEQYF
CDR3 DNA: TGTGCCAGCTCACCACCGGGCTTGGACGAGCAGTACTTC

V gene: TRBV7-9
clone size: NA
D gene: TRBD2
J gene: TRBJ2-5
CDR3 protein: CASETSGIQETQYF
CDR3 DNA: TGTGCCAGCGAGACTAGCGGGATCCAAGAGACCCAGTACTTC

V gene: TRBV9
clone size: NA
D gene: NA
J gene: TRBJ2-1
CDR3 protein: CASSVGGNRPESSYNEQFF
CDR3 DNA: TGTGCCAGCAGCGTAGGAGGGAACCGGCCGGAAAGCTCCTACAATGAGCAGTTCTTC

V gene: TRBV7-6
clone size: NA
D gene: NA
J gene: TRBJ1-1
CDR3 protein: CASSLTPRNTEAFF
CDR3 DNA: TGTGCCAGCAGCTTAACTCCAAGAAACACTGAAGCTTTCTTT

V gene: TRBV5-4
clone size: NA
D gene: NA
J gene: TRBJ2-7
CDR3 protein: CASSLNLRTYEQYF
CDR3 DNA: TGTGCCAGCAGCTTGAATCTCCGAACCTACGAGCAGTACTTC

V gene: TRBV10-3
clone size: NA
D gene: NA
J gene: TRBJ1-2
CDR3 protein: CAISGEVDYGYTF
CDR3 DNA: TGTGCCATCAGTGGGGAGGTTGACTATGGCTACACCTTC

V gene: TRBV6-1
clone size: NA
D gene: NA
J gene: TRBJ1-1
CDR3 protein: CASSKDYFSFTEAFF
CDR3 DNA: TGTGCCAGCAGTAAGGACTATTTCTCGTTCACTGAAGCTTTCTTT

V gene: TRBV6-1
clone size: NA
D gene: NA
J gene: TRBJ2-7
CDR3 protein: CASRSRAYEQYF
CDR3 DNA: TGTGCCAGCAGGAGCAGGGCCTACGAGCAGTACTTC

V gene: TRBV10-3
clone size: NA
D gene: NA
J gene: TRBJ2-6
CDR3 protein: CAILPTPGANVLTF
CDR3 DNA: TGTGCCATCCTTCCCACTCCTGGGGCCAACGTCCTGACTTTC

V gene: TRBV7-9
clone size: NA
D gene: NA
J gene: TRBJ2-7
CDR3 protein: CASSKSGAPIYEQYF
CDR3 DNA: TGTGCCAGCAGCAAATCAGGGGCTCCCATTTACGAGCAGTACTTC

V gene: TRBV4-1
clone size: once
D gene: TRBD1
J gene: TRBJ2-7
CDR3 protein: CASSPYRGYEQYF
CDR3 DNA: TGCGCCAGCAGCCCTTACAGGGGCTACGAGCAGTACTTC

V gene: TRBV2
clone size: NA
D gene: NA
J gene: TRBJ2-3
CDR3 protein: CASSFEGGFSTDTQYF
CDR3 DNA: TGTGCCAGCAGTTTCGAGGGTGGTTTTAGCACAGATACGCAGTATTTT

V gene: TRBV19
clone size: NA
D gene: NA
J gene: TRBJ1-2
CDR3 protein: CASSIPGSGGGDGYTF
CDR3 DNA: TGTGCCAGTAGTATTCCAGGGTCGGGAGGGGGAGATGGCTACACCTTC

V gene: TRBV27
clone size: few
D gene: TRBD2
J gene: TRBJ2-1
CDR3 protein: CASRLAGGQLEQFF
CDR3 DNA: TGTGCCAGCAGGCTAGCGGGGGGGCAACTTGAGCAGTTCTTC

V gene: TRBV9
clone size: NA
D gene: NA
J gene: TRBJ2-1
CDR3 protein: CASSPSGGHNEQFF
CDR3 DNA: TGTGCCAGCAGTCCTTCCGGGGGGCACAATGAGCAGTTCTTC

V gene: TRBV2
clone size: NA
D gene: NA
J gene: TRBJ2-2
CDR3 protein: CASSERRDTGELFF
CDR3 DNA: TGTGCCAGCAGTGAACGGCGGGACACCGGGGAGCTGTTTTTT

V gene: TRBV29-1
clone size: NA
D gene: NA
J gene: TRBJ1-2
CDR3 protein: CSVPAYRDIRYGYTF
CDR3 DNA: TGCAGCGTTCCCGCCTACCGGGACATTCGCTATGGCTACACCTTC

V gene: TRBV25-1
clone size: few
D gene: TRBD1
J gene: TRBJ1-2
CDR3 protein: CASSGQGPGYTF
CDR3 DNA: TGTGCCAGCAGCGGACAGGGACCCGGCTACACCTTC

V gene: TRBV5-1
clone size: NA
D gene: TRBD2
J gene: TRBJ2-7
CDR3 protein: CASSLGRGLDPYF
CDR3 DNA: TGCGCCAGCAGCTTGGGCCGGGGACTAGATCCGTACTTC

V gene: TRBV19
clone size: NA
D gene: TRBD1
J gene: TRBJ2-7
CDR3 protein: CASSVRGQASYEQYF
CDR3 DNA: TGTGCCAGTAGTGTTAGGGGACAGGCCAGCTACGAGCAGTACTTC

V gene: TRBV5-1
clone size: NA
D gene: NA
J gene: TRBJ2-7
CDR3 protein: CASSLGQASYEQYF
CDR3 DNA: TGCGCCAGCAGCTTGGGGCAGGCATCCTACGAGCAGTACTTC

V gene: TRBV11-2
clone size: NA
D gene: TRBD1
J gene: TRBJ2-2
CDR3 protein: CASSLDRAGELFF
CDR3 DNA: TGTGCCAGCAGCTTGGACAGGGCCGGGGAGCTGTTTTTT

V gene: TRBV20-1
clone size: few
D gene: NA
J gene: TRBJ1-2
CDR3 protein: CSASPGYTF
CDR3 DNA: TGCAGTGCTAGTCCGGGCTACACCTTC

V gene: TRBV6-1
clone size: NA
D gene: NA
J gene: TRBJ2-3
CDR3 protein: CASRESGGADTQYF
CDR3 DNA: TGTGCCAGCAGGGAATCTGGGGGGGCGGATACGCAGTATTTT

V gene: TRBV7-2
clone size: NA
D gene: NA
J gene: TRBJ2-5
CDR3 protein: CASSPVGTETQYF
CDR3 DNA: TGTGCCAGCAGCCCCGTAGGTACGGAGACCCAGTACTTC

V gene: TRBV6-1
clone size: NA
D gene: NA
J gene: TRBJ1-6
CDR3 protein: CASSVRGDSPLHF
CDR3 DNA: TGTGCCAGCAGTGTGAGGGGGGATTCACCCCTCCACTTT